This T cell receptor beta chain was captured by sequencing in a study of metastatic and nonmetastatic thyroid tumors. Study details: Across blood and tumor or nodule tissue, repertoires from malignant and benign thyroid patients were compared with one another. Findings of the study overall: Significantly higher TCR beta diversity was reportedly seen in malignant thyroid tumors than benign nodules, in blood and tumor.

Methods used by the authors: The authors used CDR3 differences across clinicopathological groups to build a distant-metastasis classifier for papillary thyroid cancer. Using MiXCR, TCRdb re-called clones from the PCR reads. TCRdb, rather than the study authors, made the V and J calls. The sample includes about 14,000 clones, approximately 30% of them seen just once. Thyroid surgery was performed in patients who had received no treatment beforehand. The CDR3 sequence is 16 residues long. The germline V gene has CDR1 SGHVS and CDR2 FNYEAQ. Trimming removed 6 bases at V and 8 bases at J, with 24 bases between. Concerning this clone itself: Its antigen is undetermined.

The receptor's source is a female donor with papillary thyroid cancer or a benign thyroid nodule (not recorded which). Some clones in this sample may be carry-over from other donors' samples. This sequence joins TRBV7-6 and TRBJ2-3, with D possibly being TRBD2 (5 bases). Input material: tumor tissue. The CDR3 is CASRRMPKGGLGTQYF. CDR3 coding DNA: TGTGCCAGCAGACGCATGCCGAAAGGAGGCTTGGGTACGCAGTATTTT. The whole variable domain, remainder taken from reference TRBV7-6 and TRBJ2-3, is GAGVSQSPRYKVTKRGQDVALRCDPISGHVSLYWYRQALGQGPEFLTYFNYEAQQDKSGLPNDRFSAERPEGSISTLTIQRTEQRDSAMYRCASRRMPKGGLGTQYFGPGTRLTVL.